This paragraph reports one T cell receptor (beta chain). The data belong to a study of monozygotic twins with inflammatory bowel disease. The CDR3 totals 15 residues. TCRdb reprocessed the 5' RACE reads, with one entry per CDR3 protein and no DNA. The sample has over 200,000 distinct CDR3 sequences; the top ten hold roughly 8%. This sequence joins TRBV12-3 or TRBV12-4 and TRBJ2-2; TCRdb outputs TRBD1, but without DNA this stays unchecked. This TCR was recovered from a human donor with ulcerative colitis or Crohn's disease, or a healthy co-twin of an affected twin (not recorded which). Sequencing input: blood. The CDR3 is CASSARVGNTGELFF.